Listed below are T cell receptor beta chains from one sample, sequenced in a study of T cell responses to AZD1222 COVID-19 vaccine. The method was immunoSEQ multiplex PCR; TCRdb's version includes in-frame clones alone and lacks a portion of them. The data hold 100,000 or so clones, with 85% to 95% observed a single time. This specimen consisted of peripheral blood, obtained on day 0 of AZD1222 vaccination. The receptors come from an adult in good health. Each CDR3 is given with its conserved first and last residue. Each record gives: V gene, D gene, CDR3 length, CDR3 protein. D genes are given only for firm matches.

v_call: TRBV28; d_call: TRBD1; cdr3_length: 15; cdr3_aa: CATLSETGYYNEQFF
v_call: TRBV5-1; d_call: NA; cdr3_length: 13; cdr3_aa: CASSLQRSDHGFF
v_call: TRBV6-5; d_call: NA; cdr3_length: 16; cdr3_aa: CASSYSKGRVSYEQYF
v_call: TRBV3-1/TRBV3-2; d_call: NA; cdr3_length: 15; cdr3_aa: CASSQEVTINYGYTF
v_call: TRBV18; d_call: NA; cdr3_length: 16; cdr3_aa: CASSPPNGGAKNIQYF
v_call: TRBV19; d_call: TRBD2; cdr3_length: 16; cdr3_aa: CASSRTSGIPYNEQFF
v_call: TRBV28; d_call: NA; cdr3_length: 15; cdr3_aa: CASSLILNSYNEQFF
v_call: TRBV29-1; d_call: TRBD1; cdr3_length: 13; cdr3_aa: CSGIGTGNEKLFF
v_call: TRBV5-4; d_call: TRBD2; cdr3_length: 14; cdr3_aa: CASSSGRANNEQYF
v_call: TRBV28; d_call: NA; cdr3_length: 15; cdr3_aa: CASINGSAYNSPLHF
v_call: TRBV6-5; d_call: TRBD1; cdr3_length: 15; cdr3_aa: CASSYSRQGGSPLHF
v_call: TRBV5-4; d_call: NA; cdr3_length: 15; cdr3_aa: CASSLGGAGSYGYTF
v_call: TRBV11-2; d_call: NA; cdr3_length: 15; cdr3_aa: CASSSPPSSGNTIYF
v_call: TRBV7-2; d_call: NA; cdr3_length: 14; cdr3_aa: CASTLGAANNEQFF
v_call: TRBV18; d_call: NA; cdr3_length: 14; cdr3_aa: CASSASAANTEAFF
v_call: TRBV6-2/TRBV6-3; d_call: TRBD1; cdr3_length: 15; cdr3_aa: CASSPGQGYGNTIYF
v_call: TRBV6-5; d_call: TRBD2; cdr3_length: 12; cdr3_aa: CASTRLAGVQYF
v_call: TRBV4-1; d_call: TRBD1; cdr3_length: 16; cdr3_aa: CASSHVQGARYNEQFF
v_call: TRBV5-5; d_call: NA; cdr3_length: 13; cdr3_aa: CASSWELIGELFF
v_call: TRBV6-4; d_call: TRBD2; cdr3_length: 13; cdr3_aa: CASSSRGSNTQYF
v_call: TRBV27; d_call: TRBD2; cdr3_length: 15; cdr3_aa: CASSLLAGTLYEQYF
v_call: TRBV3-1/TRBV3-2; d_call: TRBD2; cdr3_length: 15; cdr3_aa: CASSRNPGLAREQYF
v_call: TRBV6-8; d_call: NA; cdr3_length: 14; cdr3_aa: CASRGGMNTGELFF
v_call: TRBV4-1; d_call: NA; cdr3_length: 14; cdr3_aa: CASSQQDKNTEAFF
v_call: TRBV9; d_call: NA; cdr3_length: 14; cdr3_aa: CASSVGALDPEAFF
v_call: TRBV5-1; d_call: NA; cdr3_length: 14; cdr3_aa: CASSLASRARELFF
v_call: TRBV4-1; d_call: NA; cdr3_length: 16; cdr3_aa: CASSQEQGLGNSPLHF
v_call: TRBV18; d_call: NA; cdr3_length: 16; cdr3_aa: CASSPQQGAAEEKLFF
v_call: TRBV28; d_call: NA; cdr3_length: 15; cdr3_aa: CASSTITGAVGEAFF
v_call: TRBV11-2; d_call: NA; cdr3_length: 13; cdr3_aa: CASSLVGGYEQYF
v_call: TRBV6-2/TRBV6-3; d_call: NA; cdr3_length: 10; cdr3_aa: CASGRRPQHF
v_call: TRBV11-2; d_call: NA; cdr3_length: 14; cdr3_aa: CASSSGESNQPQHF
v_call: TRBV9; d_call: NA; cdr3_length: 13; cdr3_aa: CASSVPGRAVPFF
v_call: TRBV2; d_call: NA; cdr3_length: 13; cdr3_aa: CASSDGYNSPLHF
v_call: TRBV7-9; d_call: TRBD1; cdr3_length: 16; cdr3_aa: CASSLNRGVSTDTQYF
v_call: TRBV28; d_call: NA; cdr3_length: 15; cdr3_aa: CASSSHREDETEAFF
v_call: TRBV9; d_call: TRBD2; cdr3_length: 16; cdr3_aa: CASSVAFLAGGNEQFF
v_call: TRBV7-3; d_call: TRBD2; cdr3_length: 15; cdr3_aa: CASSPRLAEFDEQFF
v_call: TRBV9; d_call: NA; cdr3_length: 10; cdr3_aa: CASSGNTIYF